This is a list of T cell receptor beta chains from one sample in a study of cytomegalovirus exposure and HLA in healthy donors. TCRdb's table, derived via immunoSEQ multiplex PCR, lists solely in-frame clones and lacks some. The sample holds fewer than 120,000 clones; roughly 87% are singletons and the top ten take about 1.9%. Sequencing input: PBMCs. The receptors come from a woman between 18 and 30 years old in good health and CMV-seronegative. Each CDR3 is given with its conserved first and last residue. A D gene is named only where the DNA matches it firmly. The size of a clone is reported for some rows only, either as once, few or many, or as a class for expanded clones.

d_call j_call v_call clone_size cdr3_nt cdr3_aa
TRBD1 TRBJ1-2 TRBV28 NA TGTGCCAGCACCGGGACAGGGTCTGGCTACACCTTC CASTGTGSGYTF
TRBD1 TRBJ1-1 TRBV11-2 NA TGTGCCAGCAGCTTAGCAGGGGGTCAATCAGCGAACACTGAAGCTTTCTTT CASSLAGGQSANTEAFF
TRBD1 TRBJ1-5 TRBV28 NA TGTGCCAGCAGTTCAAGCCAGGGGGCCAGGTTGCAGCCCCAGCATTTT CASSSSQGARLQPQHF
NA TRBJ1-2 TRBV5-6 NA TGTGCCAGCAGCACGAGCGGGGCTCACACGGAACCTTATGGCTACACCTTC CASSTSGAHTEPYGYTF
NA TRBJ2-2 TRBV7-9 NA TGTGCCAGCAGCCCACGACTGGACACCGGGGAGCTGTTTTTT CASSPRLDTGELFF
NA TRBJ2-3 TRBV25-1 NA TGTGCCAGCAGGTACTCTAGCACAGATACGCAGTATTTT CASRYSSTDTQYF
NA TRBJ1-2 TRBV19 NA TGTGCCAGTAGTATAGAACAAAACTATGGCTACACCTTC CASSIEQNYGYTF
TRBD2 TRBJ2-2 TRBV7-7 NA TGTGCCCTAGGGAGCGGGAGGGCCGGGGAGCTGTTTTTT CALGSGRAGELFF
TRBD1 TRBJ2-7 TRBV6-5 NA TGTGCCAGCAGTTACCGACAGGGATACTACGAGCAGTACTTC CASSYRQGYYEQYF
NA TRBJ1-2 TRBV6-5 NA TGTGCCAGCCGTGCGGATGGCTACACCTTC CASRADGYTF
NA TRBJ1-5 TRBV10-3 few TGTGCCATCAGTGAGAGTCAGGGAGGAGACCAGCCCCAGCATTTT CAISESQGGDQPQHF
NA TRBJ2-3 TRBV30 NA TGTGCCCGCCGGAGGCTCGTAAGCACAGATACGCAGTATTTT CARRRLVSTDTQYF
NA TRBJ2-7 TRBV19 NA TGTGCCAGTAGTATAGTAGGAGGCCGAGGGTACGAGCAGTACTTC CASSIVGGRGYEQYF
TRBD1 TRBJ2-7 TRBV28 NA TGTGCCAGCAGTTTAGTTAGGACAGGGCCCTACGAGCAGTACTTC CASSLVRTGPYEQYF
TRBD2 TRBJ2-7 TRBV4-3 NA TGCGCCAGCAGCCAACTAACTAGCGGGACCTACGAGCAGTACTTC CASSQLTSGTYEQYF
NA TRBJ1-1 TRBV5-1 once TGCGCCAGCAGATATGACACTGAAGCTTTCTTT CASRYDTEAFF
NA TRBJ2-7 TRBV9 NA TGTGCCAGCAGCGTAGGAATTAGCGGCTCCTACGAGCAGTACTTC CASSVGISGSYEQYF
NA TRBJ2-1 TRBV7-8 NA TGTGCCAGCAGCCAGGGGACGTACTCCTACAATGAGCAGTTCTTC CASSQGTYSYNEQFF
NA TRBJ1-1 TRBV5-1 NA TGCGCCAGCAGACCCGGGGAGGGTAACACTGAAGCTTTCTTT CASRPGEGNTEAFF
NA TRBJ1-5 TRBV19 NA TGTGCCAGTAGCCCCCGACAGGCTAGCAATCAGCCCCAGCATTTT CASSPRQASNQPQHF
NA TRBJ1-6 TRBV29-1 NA TGCAGCGTTGGGGGGGGGCCGGCTTCACCCCTCCACTTT CSVGGGPASPLHF
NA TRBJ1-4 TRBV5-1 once TGCGCCAGCACTAGGCTGCCTAATGAAAAACTGTTTTTT CASTRLPNEKLFF
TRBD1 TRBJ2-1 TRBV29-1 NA TGCAGCGGCCAAAACGACAGGGGGAAATACAATGAGCAGTTCTTC CSGQNDRGKYNEQFF
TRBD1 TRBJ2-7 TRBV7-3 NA TGTGCCAGCAGCCCCGGACAGGGGGCCTACGAGCAGTACTTC CASSPGQGAYEQYF
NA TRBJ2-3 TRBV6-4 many TGTGCCAGCAGTGACTCGGCGGGAAGCACAGATACGCAGTATTTT CASSDSAGSTDTQYF
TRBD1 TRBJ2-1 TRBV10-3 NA TGTGCCATCCAAGGACAGGGCTCCTACAATGAGCAGTTCTTC CAIQGQGSYNEQFF
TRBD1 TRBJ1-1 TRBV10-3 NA TGTGCCATCAGTGTGCAGGGGGACACTGAAGCTTTCTTT CAISVQGDTEAFF
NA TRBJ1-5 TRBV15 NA TGTGCCACCAGCAGAGATCGGGGGAAGCAGCCCCAGCATTTT CATSRDRGKQPQHF
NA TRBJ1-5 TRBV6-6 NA TGTGCCAGCAGTTCCCCCCACAGTAGCAATCAGCCCCAGCATTTT CASSSPHSSNQPQHF
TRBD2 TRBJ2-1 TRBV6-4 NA TGTGCCAGCAGTGACTCGACTAGCGGAGCTAATGAGCAGTTCTTC CASSDSTSGANEQFF
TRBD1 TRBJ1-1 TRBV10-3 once TGTGCCATCAGTTACAGGGGGGACACTGAAGCTTTCTTT CAISYRGDTEAFF
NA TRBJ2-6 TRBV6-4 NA TGTGCCAGCAGTGACGGGGGCCTCTCTGGGGCCAACGTCCTGACTTTC CASSDGGLSGANVLTF
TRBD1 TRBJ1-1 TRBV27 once TGTGCCAGCAGGGCGACAGGGGTAGACACTGAAGCTTTCTTT CASRATGVDTEAFF
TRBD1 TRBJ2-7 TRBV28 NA TGTGCCAGCAAGGGGGGACAGGGGTTCGAGCAGTACTTC CASKGGQGFEQYF
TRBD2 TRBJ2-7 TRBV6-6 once TGTGCCAGCAGTTACCCGGGGGGTCCCTACGAGCAGTACTTC CASSYPGGPYEQYF
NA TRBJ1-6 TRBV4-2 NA TGTGCCAGCAGCCACGATACTAGAAACCTCCTAACTTCACCCCTCCACTTT CASSHDTRNLLTSPLHF
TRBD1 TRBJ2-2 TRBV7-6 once TGTGCCAGCAGCTTAAGTCCGGGACAGGGTGTGACCGGGGAGCTGTTTTTT CASSLSPGQGVTGELFF
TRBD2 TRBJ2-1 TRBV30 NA TGTGCCTGGACGGGACTAGCGGGAGGGAATGAGCAGTTCTTC CAWTGLAGGNEQFF
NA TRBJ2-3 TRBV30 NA TGTGCCTGGAGTCGAAAGATCGAGGCAGATACGCAGTATTTT CAWSRKIEADTQYF
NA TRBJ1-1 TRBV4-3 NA TGCGCCAGCAGCCAAGATCTCCAGATAAACACTGAAGCTTTCTTT CASSQDLQINTEAFF
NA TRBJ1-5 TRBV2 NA TGTGCCAGCATGGGGCAGGGAAACCAGCCCCAGCATTTT CASMGQGNQPQHF
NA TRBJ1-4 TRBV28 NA TGTGCCAGCACTTTGGTGGGAGGAAAACTGTTTTTT CASTLVGGKLFF
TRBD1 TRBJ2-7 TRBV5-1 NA TGCGCCAGCAGCTTTGGCGGGACAGGGGTCTACGAGCAGTACTTC CASSFGGTGVYEQYF
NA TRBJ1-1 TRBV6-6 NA TGTGCCAGCAGTTCCGGGGGGTATGCGGCTTTCTTT CASSSGGYAAFF
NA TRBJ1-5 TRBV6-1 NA TGTGCCAGCAACGTCCGGGGGTATAGCAATCAGCCCCAGCATTTT CASNVRGYSNQPQHF
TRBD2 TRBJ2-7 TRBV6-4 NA TGTGCCAGCATTTCAGCGGGAGGGCCCTACGAGCAGTACTTC CASISAGGPYEQYF